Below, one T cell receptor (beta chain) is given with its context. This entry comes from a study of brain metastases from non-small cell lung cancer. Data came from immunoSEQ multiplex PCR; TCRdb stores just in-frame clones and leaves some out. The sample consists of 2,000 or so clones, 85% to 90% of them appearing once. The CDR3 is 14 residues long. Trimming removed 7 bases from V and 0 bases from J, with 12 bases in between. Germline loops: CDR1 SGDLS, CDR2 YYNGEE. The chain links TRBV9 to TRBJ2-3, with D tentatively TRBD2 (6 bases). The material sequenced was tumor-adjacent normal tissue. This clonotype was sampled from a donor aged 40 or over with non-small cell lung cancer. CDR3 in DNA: TGTGCCAGCCATGGCGGGGATAGCACAGATACGCAGTATTTT. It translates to CASHGGDSTDTQYF.